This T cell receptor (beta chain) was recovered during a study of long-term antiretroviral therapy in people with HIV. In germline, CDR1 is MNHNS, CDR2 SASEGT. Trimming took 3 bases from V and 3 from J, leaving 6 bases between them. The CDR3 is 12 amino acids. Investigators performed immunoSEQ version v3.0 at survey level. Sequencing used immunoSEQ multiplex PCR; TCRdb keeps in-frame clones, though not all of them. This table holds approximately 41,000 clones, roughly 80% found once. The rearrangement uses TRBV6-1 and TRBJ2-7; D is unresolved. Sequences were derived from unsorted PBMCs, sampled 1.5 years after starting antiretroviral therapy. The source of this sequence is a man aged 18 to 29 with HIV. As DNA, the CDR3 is TGTGCCAGCAGTGATCAGGTCTACGAGCAGTACTTC. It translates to CASSDQVYEQYF.